The 28 T cell receptor beta chains presented below share a single source sample, sequenced in a study of T cell clones after liver transplantation. TCRdb's copy holds only in-frame clones and misses some; the assay was immunoSEQ multiplex PCR. The sample carries 70,000 to 85,000 clones, 75% to 85% recorded once. Sequences were derived from CD4+ T cells from blood, sampled before liver transplant. The receptors come from a human donor who received a liver transplant.

The chain is built from TRBV6-1 and TRBJ2-1; TRBD2 agrees at 10 bases. With V trimmed by 4 bases and J by 8 bases, 11 bases remained unmatched. Germline values: CDR1 MNHNS, CDR2 SASEGT. This CDR3 has 16 amino acids. Here the CDR3 reads CASSGRLAGERDEQFF. The DNA of the CDR3 is TGTGCCAGCAGTGGTAGGCTAGCGGGAGAAAGAGATGAGCAGTTCTTC.

The genes are TRBV18 and TRBJ2-2; D is possibly TRBD1 (6 bases). CDR3 length: 16 amino acids. Deletions cut 0 bases from V and 2 bases from J, with 10 bases between. The germline V gene encodes CDR1 KGHSH and CDR2 LQKENI. The CDR3 DNA reads as TGTGCCAGCTCACCACCGGGACATCTAAACACCGGGGAGCTGTTTTTT. Protein: CASSPPGHLNTGELFF.

The chain employs TRBV11-2 and TRBJ1-1; 9 bases are shared with TRBD1. The CDR3 is made up of 15 amino acids. Germline lookup yields CDR1 SGHAT and CDR2 FQNNGV. Unmatched junction bases numbered 6, after V lost 2 bases and J lost 5 bases. CDR3 nucleotides: TGTGCCAGCAGCTTAATACAGGGGGCTGGTACTGAAGCTTTCTTT. Translating gives CASSLIQGAGTEAFF.

The J gene is TRBJ2-2, the V gene TRBV5-6; no clear D gene. Trimming shortened V by 4 bases and J by 2 bases, and 21 bases separated the two germline ends. There are 18 residues in the CDR3. CDR1 and CDR2 (germline): SGHDT, YYEEEE. The CDR3, as DNA: TGTGCCAGCAGCCCCTTCCGTACCCGGCCCCAAAACACCGGGGAGCTGTTTTTT. Residues: CASSPFRTRPQNTGELFF.

In this sample, this clone turned up once. CDR3 sequence (DNA): TGCGCCAGCAGCTTGGATGGGGGAAGGGTGAACACTGAAGCTTTCTTT. This encodes CASSLDGGRVNTEAFF. The chain couples TRBV5-1 to TRBJ1-1; TRBD1 might be the D (5 bases). The germline V and J ends were trimmed by 0 bases and 0 bases, with 12 bases remaining between them. CDR1 and CDR2 from the germline V gene are SGHRS and YFSETQ. The CDR3 has 16 residues.

This chain links TRBV10-2 with TRBJ2-1, with 14 bases lining up with TRBD2. Germline V gene sequence: CDR1 WSHSY, CDR2 SAAADI. V lost 3 bases, J lost 0 bases, and 10 bases stayed unmatched. CDR3 length: 20 residues. The CDR3 region has the DNA TGCGCCAGCAGTGACCCCTTGGGACTAGCGGGAGAGAGCTCCTACAATGAGCAGTTCTTC. Its translation is CASSDPLGLAGESSYNEQFF.

The V and J genes are TRBV9 and TRBJ2-7; 12 bases align to TRBD2. V lost 4 bases, J lost 2 bases, and 4 bases stayed unmatched. Germline CDR1 is SGDLS and CDR2 is YYNGEE. This CDR3 is built from 15 residues. CDR3 coding DNA: TGTGCCAGCAGCCCTAGGACTAGCGGGACCTACGAGCAGTACTTC. As protein: CASSPRTSGTYEQYF.

This sequence joins TRBV5-1 and TRBJ2-5; no firm D call. Germline V gene lookup returns CDR1 SGHRS and CDR2 YFSETQ. The CDR3 sequence is 14 residues long. Trimming removed 3 bases at V and 5 bases at J, with 14 bases between. The CDR3 loop is CASSSEPNRETQYF. CDR3 sequence (DNA): TGCGCCAGCAGCTCCGAACCCAACCGGGAGACCCAGTACTTC.

The chain joins TRBV15 to TRBJ2-7; 8 bases agree with TRBD1. From germline, CDR1 is LNHNV and CDR2 YYDKDF (reference sequence). This CDR3 is 16 amino acids long. V trimming: 3 bases; J trimming: 1 base; junction bases outside the gene matches: 8. The DNA for the CDR3 is TGTGCCACCAGCAGTACTATTACAGGGGGTTCCTACGAGCAGTACTTC. Amino acids: CATSSTITGGSYEQYF.

In the case of this clone: Sequence at one end of the junction differs from germline and may be a read error. The V gene is TRBV6-1, the J gene TRBJ2-3; D is tentatively TRBD1 or TRBD2 (5 bases each). Germline CDR1 reads MNHNS; CDR2 reads SASEGT. The CDR3 is made up of 16 amino acids. The CDR3 region has the DNA TGTGCCGGCAGTGGGGGTCTAGGGACCAACACAGATACGCAGTATTTT. Protein sequence: CAGSGGLGTNTDTQYF.

The V call is TRBV4-1, the J call TRBJ2-3; D ambiguous. CDR3 length: 17 residues. Trimming took 1 base from V and 2 from J, leaving 16 bases between them. The germline V gene has CDR1 MGHRA and CDR2 YSYEKL. The DNA of the CDR3 is TGCGCCAGCAGCCAAGTAACAGCGATGTTATACACAGATACGCAGTATTTT. It yields the protein CASSQVTAMLYTDTQYF.

This clone was recorded a few times. J is TRBJ1-5 and V is TRBV29-1; 7 positions match TRBD1. V trimming: 7 bases; J trimming: 3 bases; junction bases outside the gene matches: 9. The CDR3 totals 14 residues. CDR1 is SQVTM and CDR2 is ANQGSEA in the germline V gene. CDR3 residues: CSAATGNHNQPQHF. CDR3 nucleotides: TGCAGCGCTGCGACAGGGAACCACAATCAGCCCCAGCATTTT.

J is TRBJ1-1 and V is TRBV7-9; possibly TRBD1 for D (6 bases). This CDR3 contains 14 residues. CDR1 is SEHNR and CDR2 is FQNEAQ in the germline V gene (reference sequence). The V gene lost 5 bases and the J gene lost 4 bases, with 14 bases spanning the gap. The CDR3 bases are TGTGCCAGCAGCGTAGACAGGTGGAGCACTGAAGCTTTCTTT. Protein sequence: CASSVDRWSTEAFF.

The rearrangement uses TRBV7-9 and TRBJ2-5; 9 nucleotides line up with TRBD2. Looked up from germline, CDR1 is SEHNR and CDR2 is FQNEAQ (reference sequence). The CDR3 contains 14 residues. Trimming removed 5 bases from V and 2 bases from J; junction bases left unmatched: 3. The CDR3 bases are TGTGCCAGCAGCGGCGGGAGGGTTCAAGAGACCCAGTACTTC. This encodes CASSGGRVQETQYF.

By share, this clone counts as medium-sized. The chain carries TRBV29-1 and TRBJ1-5, with 7 bases matching TRBD1. Germline trimming cut 4 bases from V and 6 bases from J; bases unmatched to any gene: 9. Germline V gene data show CDR1 as SQVTM and CDR2 as ANQGSEA. The CDR3 is made up of 14 amino acids. CDR3: CSVGDRYDAQPQHF. The CDR3 DNA follows: TGCAGCGTTGGGGACAGATACGACGCTCAGCCCCAGCATTTT.

The chain carries TRBV19 and TRBJ1-2; unclear D gene. V gave up 4 bases and J gave up 1 base, with 10 bases separating them. Germline V lookup: CDR1 LNHDA, CDR2 SQIVND (reference sequence). There are 14 residues in the CDR3. As DNA, the CDR3 is TGTGCCAGTAGTACGACGACGGTTAACTATGGCTACACCTTC. Encoded protein: CASSTTTVNYGYTF.

The J gene is TRBJ1-5, the V gene TRBV10-3, with TRBD1 identical over 9 bases. The V segment lost 11 bases and the J segment 3 bases; nucleotides outside the gene matches: 8. Germline V gives CDR1 ENHRY, CDR2 SYGVKD. The length of the CDR3 is 14 residues. CDR3 nucleotides: TGTGCCTCCTCCTGGGACAGGGACAATCAGCCCCAGCATTTT. Translation gives CASSWDRDNQPQHF.

The chain is built from TRBV2 and TRBJ1-1; D is perhaps TRBD1 (5 bases). V dropped 4 bases and J dropped 4 bases, with 13 bases sitting between them. CDR3 length: 14 amino acids. The germline CDR1 and CDR2 sequences are SNHLY and FYNNEI. The CDR3 nucleotides are TGTGCCAGCAGTGCTTTGGGGCCGGCCACTGAAGCTTTCTTT. It encodes CASSALGPATEAFF. Based on the CDR3 plus reference TRBV2 and TRBJ1-1, the full variable domain is EPEVTQTPSHQVTQMGQEVILRCVPISNHLYFYWYRQILGQKVEFLVSFYNNEISEKSEIFDDQFSVERPDGSNFTLKIRSTKLEDSAMYFCASSALGPATEAFFGQGTRLTVV.

The gene calls are TRBV27 and TRBJ1-4; possibly TRBD1 for D (5 bases). Trimming left V 6 bases short and J 4 bases short, with 15 bases between. The CDR3 is 15 amino acids. The germline gives CDR1 MNHEY, CDR2 SMNVEV (reference sequence). CDR3 coding DNA: TGTGCCAGCAGAGGTTCAGGGAGGAATAATGAAAAACTGTTTTTT. Protein sequence: CASRGSGRNNEKLFF.

The V call is TRBV6-5, the J call TRBJ2-1, with no clear D. This CDR3 comprises 15 residues. V was cut by 6 bases and J by 0 bases, with 12 bases left in between. Germline CDR1 is MNHEY and CDR2 is SVGAGI. CDR3 DNA: TGTGCCAGCAGCCTCGAATATTCCTCCTACAATGAGCAGTTCTTC. Translation: CASSLEYSSYNEQFF.

V is TRBV11-2 and J is TRBJ2-1; D not resolved. This CDR3 region has 13 residues. The germline gives CDR1 SGHAT, CDR2 FQNNGV. Trimming took off 5 bases at V and 2 bases at J, with 7 bases between the two ends. The CDR3 reads CASSIGAYNEQFF. The CDR3 DNA follows: TGTGCCAGCAGCATCGGCGCCTACAATGAGCAGTTCTTC.

V gene TRBV5-4 combines with J gene TRBJ1-1, with D uncertain. In germline, CDR1 is SGHNT, CDR2 YYREEE (reference sequence). The ends were cut back, 0 bases at V and 1 base at J, with 4 bases in the middle. This CDR3 contains 13 residues. CDR3 sequence reads: CASSLGKNTEAFF. Written as DNA, the CDR3 is TGTGCCAGCAGCTTGGGCAAGAACACTGAAGCTTTCTTT.

The chain employs TRBV5-1 and TRBJ2-3; D is perhaps TRBD1 or TRBD2 (5 bases each). With 0 bases removed from V and 9 bases from J, the gap between germline ends came to 8 bases. This CDR3 contains 12 residues. Per the germline V gene, CDR1 is SGHRS and CDR2 is YFSETQ. The CDR3 DNA is TGCGCCAGCAGCTTGGGGGGGAACACGCAGTATTTT. It codes for CASSLGGNTQYF.

This clone was seen only once. This rearrangement joins TRBV25-1 to TRBJ1-2; D gene ambiguous. The CDR3 length is 14 residues. The germline CDR1 and CDR2 sequences are MGHDK and SYGVNS. Trimming shortened V by 1 base and J by 4 bases, and 10 bases separated the two germline ends. As DNA, the CDR3 is TGTGCCAGCAGTGAATCTTGGGGTACCTATGGCTACACCTTC. Residues: CASSESWGTYGYTF.

With regard to this clone: The sample carries other DNA sequences with the same CDR3. Written as DNA, the CDR3 is TGTGCCAGCAGACCGGGACAGGGGGCACAGCCCCAGCATTTT. Protein: CASRPGQGAQPQHF. The chain uses TRBV28 and TRBJ1-5, with 12 bases matching TRBD1. The V gene end was trimmed by 6 bases and the J gene end by 7 bases; junction bases not matched to a gene: 4. Per germline, CDR1 MDHEN and CDR2 SYDVKM. The CDR3 loop spans 14 amino acids.

The chain employs TRBV7-9 and TRBJ2-1; 8 bases are a match to TRBD2. The V gene's germline CDR1 is SEHNR and CDR2 FQNEAQ (reference sequence). The length of the CDR3 is 15 residues. V lost 1 base, J lost 6 bases, and 5 bases stayed unmatched. CDR3 in amino acids: CASSLGAGGSNEQFF. CDR3 DNA: TGTGCCAGCAGCTTAGGTGCGGGAGGTAGCAATGAGCAGTTCTTC.

The V gene is TRBV19, the J gene TRBJ1-4, with a weak D call TRBD1 (6 bases). Trimming stripped 10 bases from V and 3 bases from J, with 18 bases between. Germline CDR1 reads LNHDA; CDR2 reads SQIVND (reference sequence). This CDR3 region has 15 residues. The CDR3 region is CATGGGRMANEKLFF. DNA for the CDR3: TGTGCCACCGGAGGGGGGCGCATGGCTAATGAAAAACTGTTTTTT. The full variable domain, in which reference TRBV19 and TRBJ1-4 provide the parts outside the CDR3, is DGGITQSPKYLFRKEGQNVTLSCEQNLNHDAMYWYRQDPGQGLRLIYYSQIVNDFQKGDIAEGYSVSREKKESFPLTVTSAQKNPTAFYLCATGGGRMANEKLFFGSGTQLSVL.

This clone was observed a few times. The gene calls are TRBV5-1 and TRBJ2-1, with 11 nucleotides matching TRBD1. This CDR3 has 14 amino acids. The germline CDR1 and CDR2 sequences are SGHRS and YFSETQ. The V and J ends lost 7 bases and 6 bases, in that order; junction bases with no gene match: 6. CDR3 protein: CASGAGTGGNEQFF. For the CDR3, the DNA is TGCGCCAGCGGTGCCGGGACAGGGGGCAATGAGCAGTTCTTC.